The next 17 T cell receptor beta chains were all read from a single sample in a study of shared clonotypes between healthy human individuals. Clones were sequenced by immunoSEQ multiplex PCR, and TCRdb holds only the in-frame ones, with some missing. The sample includes some 530,000 clones, almost 80% seen only once; the top ten take around 12%. Sequenced sample: PBMCs. Every receptor here comes from a woman between 40 and 55 years old in good health. Some clones in this sample may be carry-over from other donors' samples.

The chain's CDR3 is CASSAYGTGVLSGANVLTF. The CDR3 DNA sequence: TGTGCCAGCAGTGCATACGGGACAGGGGTTTTGTCTGGGGCCAACGTCCTGACTTTC. This chain links TRBV27 with TRBJ2-6; 10 bases map to TRBD1. The V gene's germline CDR1 is MNHEY and CDR2 SMNVEV (reference sequence). The CDR3 loop spans 19 amino acids. V shed 5 bases and J 1 base; nucleotides not matched to a gene: 11. The full variable domain, completed using reference TRBV27 and TRBJ2-6, is EAQVTQNPRYLITVTGKKLTVTCSQNMNHEYMSWYRQDPGLGLRQIYYSMNVEVTDKGDVPEGYKVSRKEKRNFPLILESPSPNQTSLYFCASSAYGTGVLSGANVLTFGAGSRLTVL.

This chain joins TRBV10-3 and TRBJ2-7; 8 bases map to TRBD1. Per the germline V gene, CDR1 is ENHRY and CDR2 is SYGVKD. The CDR3 covers 14 residues. J lost 2 bases, V lost 10 bases, and 10 bases had no gene match. CDR3 loop: CATRPQGATYEQYF. In nucleotides, the CDR3 is TGTGCCACCCGTCCCCAGGGGGCCACCTACGAGCAGTACTTC.

The CDR3 reads CASTLTGNSYNEQFF. The CDR3 nucleotides read TGTGCCAGCACCCTAACAGGGAACTCCTACAATGAGCAGTTCTTC. The rearrangement joins TRBV5-8 to TRBJ2-1; D is possibly TRBD1 (6 bases). Per germline, CDR1 SGHTS and CDR2 YDEGEE. This CDR3 comprises 15 residues. V lost 6 bases and J lost 0, with 13 bases in between. The variable domain in full, completed from reference TRBV5-8 and TRBJ2-1, reads EAGVTQSPTHLIKTRGQQATLRCSPISGHTSVYWYQQALGLGLQFLLWYDEGEERNRGNFPPRFSGRQFPNYSSELNVNALELEDSALYLCASTLTGNSYNEQFFGPGTRLTVL.

The count of this clone is one. This may arise from a read error, as a much more abundant clone is one base away. The CDR3, as DNA: TGTGCCTGGAGTCCCGGGGTCAACGAGCAGTACTTC. Amino acids: CAWSPGVNEQYF. This chain joins TRBV30 and TRBJ2-7; possible D gene TRBD2, 5 bases. Germline V lookup: CDR1 GTSNPN, CDR2 SVGIG (reference sequence). The CDR3 sequence is 12 residues long. The V end was cut by 2 bases, the J end by 5 bases, with 10 bases between. Together with reference TRBV30 and TRBJ2-7, the CDR3 gives the full variable domain: SQTIHQWPATLVQPVGSPLSLECTVEGTSNPNLYWYRQAAGRGLQLLFYSVGIGQISSEVPQNLSASRPQDRQFILSSKKLLLSDSGFYLCAWSPGVNEQYFGPGTRLTVT.

V is TRBV6-5 and J is TRBJ2-1; D is possibly TRBD2 (6 bases). Trimming took 7 bases from V and 6 from J, leaving 16 bases between them. This CDR3 comprises 14 residues. Germline CDR1 and CDR2: MNHEY and SVGAGI. The CDR3 nucleotides are TGTGCCAGCAACGAAAGGGGACTGTCCAATGAGCAGTTCTTC. It yields the protein CASNERGLSNEQFF.

The chain carries TRBV28 and TRBJ1-1, with D unresolved. CDR1 and CDR2 from the germline V gene are MDHEN and SYDVKM. Trimming stripped 4 bases from V and 1 base from J, with 22 bases between. CDR3 length: 18 residues. CDR3 nucleotide sequence: TGTGCCAGCAGTTCTTTTTCAGGTTTCATCGACAAGAACACTGAAGCTTTCTTT. It encodes CASSSFSGFIDKNTEAFF.

A word on this clone: Other DNA sequences in this specimen translate into the identical CDR3. The CDR3 is CSAGRYEQYF. CDR3 coding DNA: TGCAGTGCCGGTCGGTACGAGCAGTACTTC. The chain uses TRBV20-1 and TRBJ2-5; D ambiguous. The J call may be in error: the DNA end matches TRBJ2-7 better. The V gene's germline CDR1 is DFQATT and CDR2 SNEGSKA (reference sequence). The length of the CDR3 is 10 residues.

V is TRBV19 and J is TRBJ1-3; D is unclear. Germline CDR1 reads LNHDA; CDR2 reads SQIVND (reference sequence). Trimming shortened V by 4 bases and J by 0 bases, and 16 bases separated the two germline ends. CDR3 size: 17 residues. The CDR3 loop reads CASSNNARSPSGNTIYF. The CDR3 nucleotides read TGTGCCAGTAGTAATAACGCCAGGTCACCCTCTGGAAACACCATATATTTT.

CDR3 protein: CASSFIGPGAYEQYF. The CDR3 DNA reads TGTGCCAGCAGTTTTATCGGCCCAGGGGCTTACGAGCAGTACTTC. The rearrangement links TRBV28 to TRBJ2-7; weak D call: TRBD1 (6 bases). Trimming shortened V by 3 bases and J by 4 bases, and 16 bases separated the two germline ends. The CDR3 contains 15 residues. CDR1 is MDHEN, CDR2 SYDVKM, per germline.

This clone was seen only a few times. The chain employs TRBV11-2 and TRBJ2-3, with 7 bases aligning to TRBD1. This CDR3 region has 17 residues. V lost 3 bases to trimming and J lost 2 bases; unmatched junction nucleotides: 11. Germline V gene sequence: CDR1 SGHAT, CDR2 FQNNGV. CDR3 region: CASSFMADRLVTDTQYF. CDR3 sequence (DNA): TGTGCCAGCAGCTTCATGGCGGACAGGCTAGTCACAGATACGCAGTATTTT.

This clone was detected only a few times. The rearrangement joins TRBV12-5 to TRBJ2-2; TRBD1 matches 9 bases. The ends lost 6 bases at V and 1 base at J; junction bases unmatched: 15. The CDR3 runs 19 residues. CDR1 is LGHNT and CDR2 is FRNRAP in the germline V gene. For the CDR3, the DNA is TGTGCTAGTGGGACATTAACAGGGGGCCCGAACTTGAACACCGGGGAGCTGTTTTTT. The encoded protein is CASGTLTGGPNLNTGELFF.

The V call is TRBV21-1, the J call TRBJ2-1; the table's D call, TRBD2, has no DNA check behind it. TRBV21-1 is reported as a pseudogene. CDR3 size: 20 residues. DNA for the CDR3: TGTGCCAGCAGCGCCAGACTAGCGGGGGGATGCGAAGGCTCCTACAATGAGCAGTTCTTC. Translating it yields CASSARLAGGCEGSYNEQFF.

This CDR3 reads CASSEGVNQPQHF. In nucleotides, the CDR3 is TGTGCCAGCAGTGAAGGAGTAAATCAGCCCCAGCATTTT. V gene TRBV6-1 combines with J gene TRBJ1-5; D is undetermined. The CDR3 consists of 13 residues. The germline V gene has CDR1 MNHNS and CDR2 SASEGT. V dropped 1 base and J dropped 4 bases, with 5 bases sitting between them.

DNA for the CDR3: TGCGCCAGCAGCCCCGGACTAGCGGGAGACGAGACCCAGTACTTC. This codes for CASSPGLAGDETQYF. The V and J genes are TRBV5-1 and TRBJ2-5; 13 nucleotides line up with TRBD2. Trimming at V came to 4 bases and at J to 5 bases, leaving 5 bases not matched to a gene. Germline V gene data show CDR1 as SGHRS and CDR2 as YFSETQ. CDR3 length: 15 residues. Using reference TRBV5-1 and TRBJ2-5 for the parts outside the CDR3, the full variable domain is KAGVTQTPRYLIKTRGQQVTLSCSPISGHRSVSWYQQTPGQGLQFLFEYFSETQRNKGNFPGRFSGRQFSNSRSEMNVSTLELGDSALYLCASSPGLAGDETQYFGPGTRLLVL.

The chain employs TRBV27 and TRBJ1-1, with 9 positions matching TRBD1. CDR1 MNHEY and CDR2 SMNVEV come from the germline V gene (reference sequence). This CDR3 has 14 amino acids. Trimming at V came to 7 bases and at J to 3 bases, leaving 6 bases not matched to a gene. The CDR3 loop reads CASKPRDRDTEAFF. As DNA, the CDR3 is TGTGCCAGCAAGCCTCGGGACAGGGACACTGAAGCTTTCTTT.

The chain is built from TRBV7-2 and TRBJ1-1, with a weak D call TRBD1 (6 bases). CDR3 length equals 14 residues. CDR1 SGHTA and CDR2 FQGNSA come from the germline V gene. V lost 10 bases and J lost 4, with 19 bases in between. CDR3 in DNA: TGTGCCACAAACAGGGACCCCATAAGCACTGAAGCTTTCTTT. As protein: CATNRDPISTEAFF.

This clone was picked up a small number of times. The junction departs from germline at one end; a sequencing error may be responsible. The chain recombines TRBV7-7 with TRBJ1-1; D is undetermined. The CDR3 runs to 13 residues. Per the germline V gene, CDR1 is SSHAT and CDR2 is FNYEAQ (reference sequence). The CDR3 spells CASSSTMGTEAFF. The CDR3 region has the DNA TGTGCTAGCAGCTCTACGATGGGCACTGAAGCTTTCTTT.